This T cell receptor beta chain was identified during a study of T cells in localized non-small cell lung cancer. General study results and limits: In the blood, greater T cell density corresponded to longer overall survival. As only one tumor region underwent sequencing, heterogeneity remains possible.

Clones were sequenced by immunoSEQ multiplex PCR, and TCRdb holds only the in-frame ones, with some missing. Among around 48,000 clones, 70% to 85% were seen once, and the ten largest hold 17%. A remark on this clone: What it binds is not known.

This CDR3 comprises 14 residues. V lost 10 bases to trimming and J lost 4 bases, with 19 bases between them. The germline V gene has CDR1 SGHTA and CDR2 FQGNSA. The starting material was peripheral blood, obtained before any cancer treatment. The J gene is TRBJ1-1, the V gene TRBV7-2; the D is unclear. The source of this sequence is a man aged 40-75 years with stage I squamous cell lung carcinoma. CDR3 protein: CATKSQETSTEAFF. DNA for the CDR3: TGTGCCACTAAATCCCAGGAAACGAGCACTGAAGCTTTCTTT.